This passage covers 11 T cell receptor beta chains from one sample sequenced in a study of control samples from healthy donors and cancer patients. Libraries were prepared by immunoSEQ multiplex PCR; TCRdb keeps only in-frame clonotypes and omits some of them. This sample has around 50,000 clones; roughly 94% occur once, and the top ten carry roughly 2.3%. The sample taken for sequencing was blood. These receptors were obtained from a young man in good health.

The V call is TRBV5-5, the J call TRBJ2-7, with a weak D call TRBD2 (5 bases). Germline V gene lookup returns CDR1 SGHKS and CDR2 YYEKEE (reference sequence). The ends were cut back, 4 bases at V and 3 bases at J, with 8 bases in the middle. The CDR3 covers 12 residues. DNA for the CDR3: TGTGCCAGCAGCAGCGAGGGCTACGAGCAGTACTTC. This sequence encodes CASSSEGYEQYF.

V gene TRBV14 combines with J gene TRBJ1-5, with D tentatively TRBD1 (6 bases). Germline CDR1 SGHDN, CDR2 FVKESK. There are 19 residues in the CDR3. The V and J ends lost 0 bases and 2 bases respectively, with 20 bases between them. CDR3 sequence: CASSQDRVYRVSGNQPQHF. In DNA form, the CDR3 reads TGTGCCAGCAGCCAAGATCGTGTTTACAGGGTTTCTGGCAATCAGCCCCAGCATTTT.

This sequence joins TRBV5-5 and TRBJ1-1; D may be TRBD1 (5 bases). The germline V gene has CDR1 SGHKS and CDR2 YYEKEE (reference sequence). Trimming took 3 bases from V and 4 from J, leaving 16 bases between them. The CDR3 is made up of 15 amino acids. The CDR3 bases are TGTGCCAGCAGCTCCTTGGGGACGGAAGGCACTGAAGCTTTCTTT. As protein: CASSSLGTEGTEAFF.

The chain carries TRBV11-2 and TRBJ1-4; TRBD1 might be the D (5 bases). Trimming removed 5 bases from V and 7 bases from J, with 20 bases in between. Germline CDR1 reads SGHAT; CDR2 reads FQNNGV. This CDR3 contains 16 residues. In nucleotides, the CDR3 is TGTGCCAGCAGCCTAGGTGACCTGGAGGGGAGTGAAAAACTGTTTTTT. Protein sequence: CASSLGDLEGSEKLFF. The variable domain in full, completed from reference TRBV11-2 and TRBJ1-4, reads EAGVAQSPRYKIIEKRQSVAFWCNPISGHATLYWYQQILGQGPKLLIQFQNNGVVDDSQLPKDRFSAERLKGVDSTLKIQPAKLEDSAVYLCASSLGDLEGSEKLFFGSGTQLSVL.

The chain carries TRBV5-1 and TRBJ2-7; the match to TRBD1 covers 7 bases. Trimming removed 0 bases from V and 2 bases from J; junction bases left unmatched: 5. Germline CDR1 reads SGHRS; CDR2 reads YFSETQ. This CDR3 contains 15 residues. The DNA for the CDR3 is TGCGCCAGCAGCTTGGAGGCCCAGGGGGCCTACGAGCAGTACTTC. It yields the protein CASSLEAQGAYEQYF. The complete variable domain, with remaining parts taken from reference TRBV5-1 and TRBJ2-7, reads KAGVTQTPRYLIKTRGQQVTLSCSPISGHRSVSWYQQTPGQGLQFLFEYFSETQRNKGNFPGRFSGRQFSNSRSEMNVSTLELGDSALYLCASSLEAQGAYEQYFGPGTRLTVT.

The genes are TRBV6-5 and TRBJ2-5; D gene uncertain. Germline V gene data show CDR1 as MNHEY and CDR2 as SVGAGI. V shed 2 bases and J shed 5 bases, with 9 bases lying between them. This CDR3 comprises 13 residues. CDR3 in amino acids: CASSYGAFETQYF. CDR3 nucleotide sequence: TGTGCCAGCAGTTACGGAGCTTTTGAGACCCAGTACTTC.

The chain is built from TRBV13 and TRBJ2-1; maybe TRBD2 (6 bases). CDR1 is PRHDT and CDR2 is FYEKMQ in the germline V gene (reference sequence). V was clipped by 5 bases and J by 6 bases, with 20 bases between them. The CDR3 has 16 amino acids. CDR3 loop: CASSAPRGLEGNEQFF. The CDR3 coding sequence is TGTGCCAGCAGCGCTCCCCGGGGACTGGAGGGCAATGAGCAGTTCTTC.

V and J are TRBV7-2 and TRBJ1-5; D gene ambiguous. Trimming removed 5 bases from V and 0 bases from J, with 5 bases in between. Looked up from germline, CDR1 is SGHTA and CDR2 is FQGNSA. The CDR3 is 13 amino acids. The CDR3 DNA follows: TGTGCCAGCAGCATCCATAGCAATCAGCCCCAGCATTTT. Translated: CASSIHSNQPQHF.

V is TRBV19 and J is TRBJ2-7, with 10 bases aligning to TRBD1. The junction had 7 bases not matched to a gene; V was cut back by 3 bases and J by 2 bases. The CDR3 contains 16 residues. Germline V gives CDR1 LNHDA, CDR2 SQIVND (reference sequence). The chain's CDR3 is CASSIGPGQGTYEQYF. CDR3 coding DNA: TGTGCCAGTAGTATTGGACCGGGACAGGGGACCTACGAGCAGTACTTC.

J is TRBJ2-7 and V is TRBV27, with TRBD1 matching 8 bases. The germline V gene encodes CDR1 MNHEY and CDR2 SMNVEV (reference sequence). The junction had 4 bases not matched to a gene; V was cut back by 2 bases and J by 7 bases. The CDR3 loop spans 13 amino acids. The CDR3 region is CASSLGQGGEQYF. The CDR3 region has the DNA TGTGCCAGCAGTTTAGGACAGGGCGGTGAGCAGTACTTC.

This clone was detected once. The rearrangement links TRBV3-1 (or the pseudogene TRBV3-2) to TRBJ1-5, with 9 bases matching TRBD1. The germline CDR1 and CDR2 sequences are LGHDT and YNNKEL (reference sequence). The CDR3 has 16 amino acids. V lost 1 base, J lost 4 bases, and 5 bases stayed unmatched. DNA for the CDR3: TGTGCCAGCAGCCAAGCCCCGGGACAGGGAAATCAGCCCCAGCATTTT. It translates to CASSQAPGQGNQPQHF.